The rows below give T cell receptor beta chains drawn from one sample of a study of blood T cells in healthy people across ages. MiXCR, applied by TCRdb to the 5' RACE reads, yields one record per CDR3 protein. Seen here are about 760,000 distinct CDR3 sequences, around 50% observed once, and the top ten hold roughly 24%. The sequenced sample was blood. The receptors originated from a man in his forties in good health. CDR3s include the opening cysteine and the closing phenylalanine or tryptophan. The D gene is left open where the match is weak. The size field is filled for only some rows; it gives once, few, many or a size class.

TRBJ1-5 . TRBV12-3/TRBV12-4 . CASSTASNQPQHF TGTGCCAGCAGTACAGCGAGCAATCAGCCCCAGCATTTT
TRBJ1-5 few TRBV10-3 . CAISQTDGNQPQHF TGTGCCATCAGCCAGACAGACGGAAATCAGCCCCAGCATTTT
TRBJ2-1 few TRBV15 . CATSRDVTSLFF TGTGCCACCAGCAGAGATGTGACTAGTCTGTTCTTC
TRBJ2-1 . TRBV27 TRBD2 CASSLLGFGGAYNEQFF TGTGCCAGCAGTTTATTAGGGTTTGGGGGGGCCTACAATGAGCAGTTCTTC
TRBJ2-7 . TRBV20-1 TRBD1 CSARDCATGEIGEQYF TGCAGTGCTAGAGATTGTGCGACAGGGGAAATAGGCGAGCAGTACTTC
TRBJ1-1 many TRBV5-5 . CASSLMSEAFF TGTGCCAGCAGCTTGATGTCTGAAGCTTTCTTT
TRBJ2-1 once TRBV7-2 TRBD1 CASSVQGSRGNEQFF TGTGCCAGCAGCGTACAGGGGAGTCGGGGCAATGAGCAGTTCTTC
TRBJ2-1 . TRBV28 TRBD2 CASSLWRGTSGGASNEQFF TGTGCCAGCAGTTTATGGAGGGGGACTAGCGGGGGGGCGAGCAATGAGCAGTTCTTC
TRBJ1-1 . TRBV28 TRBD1 CASSVYRGNTEAFF TGCGCCAGCAGTGTCTACAGGGGGAACACTGAAGCTTTCTTT
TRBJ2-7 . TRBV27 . CASSLWGDGSYEQYF TGTGCCAGCAGTTTATGGGGGGACGGATCCTACGAGCAGTACTTC
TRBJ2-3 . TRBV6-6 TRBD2 CASSSGVTDTQYF TGTGCCAGCAGTAGCGGGGTCACAGATACGCAGTATTTT
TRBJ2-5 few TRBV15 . CATSRDLLQETQYF TGTGCCACCAGCAGAGATCTCCTCCAAGAGACCCAGTACTTC
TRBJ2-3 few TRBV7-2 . CASSPPEISTDTQYF TGTGCCAGCAGCCCCCCCGAGATATCCACAGATACGCAGTATTTT
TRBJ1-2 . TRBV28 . CASSPGQFNYGYTF TGTGCCAGCAGTCCCGGACAGTTCAACTATGGCTACACCTTC
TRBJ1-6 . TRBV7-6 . CASSPAGSYNSPLHF TGTGCCAGCAGCCCAGCAGGGTCCTATAATTCACCCCTCCACTTT
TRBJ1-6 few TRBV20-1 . CSASPTGSLDSPLHF TGCAGTGCTAGCCCGACAGGCAGTTTGGATTCACCCCTCCACTTT
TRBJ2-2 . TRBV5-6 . CASSLYSGGRRGELFF TGTGCCAGCAGCTTGTATTCCGGAGGAAGACGAGGGGAGCTGTTTTTT
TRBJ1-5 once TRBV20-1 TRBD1 CSAVNPGTGGPQHF TGCAGTGCTGTAAACCCGGGGACAGGGGGGCCCCAGCATTTT
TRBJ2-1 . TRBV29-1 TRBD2 CSVGVGTSGVIVNEQFF TGCAGCGTTGGTGTCGGGACTAGCGGGGTGATAGTTAATGAGCAGTTCTTC
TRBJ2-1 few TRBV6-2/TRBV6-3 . CASSATLGVSEQFF TGTGCCAGCAGTGCTACATTGGGGGTCAGTGAGCAGTTCTTC
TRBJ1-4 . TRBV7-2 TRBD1 CASSLNRGPSKEKLFF TGTGCCAGCAGCTTAAACAGGGGCCCTTCTAAGGAAAAACTGTTTTTT
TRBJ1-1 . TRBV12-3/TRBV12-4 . CASSLWSSRALSGTEAFF TGTGCCAGCAGTTTATGGTCCAGTAGGGCTCTCTCGGGGACTGAAGCTTTCTTT
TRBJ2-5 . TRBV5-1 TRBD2 CASSLAAGGPQETQYF TGCGCCAGCAGCTTGGCCGCGGGGGGCCCCCAAGAGACCCAGTACTTC
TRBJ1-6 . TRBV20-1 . CSARSNVGRINSPLHF TGCAGTGCTCGTTCCAACGTAGGACGGATTAATTCACCCCTCCACTTT
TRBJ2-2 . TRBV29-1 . CSVEILGTNTGELFF TGCAGCGTTGAGATACTAGGAACGAACACCGGGGAGCTGTTTTTT
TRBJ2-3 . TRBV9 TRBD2 CASSVGTSGRGTDTQYF TGTGCCAGCAGCGTAGGGACTAGCGGGAGAGGAACAGATACGCAGTATTTT
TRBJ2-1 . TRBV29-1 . CSVAGTSYNEQFF TGCAGCGTTGCCGGGACTTCATACAATGAGCAGTTCTTC
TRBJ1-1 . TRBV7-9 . CATWGTGNTEAFF TGTGCCACCTGGGGGACCGGGAACACTGAAGCTTTCTTT